This T cell receptor beta chain was identified during a study of T cells in Graves' hyperthyroidism and ophthalmopathy. RNA transcripts provided the source from which TCR beta CDR3 regions were amplified. In the first-round RT-PCR of the TCR CDR3, the HTBI primer set was used. TCRdb passed the multiplex PCR reads through MiXCR, listing each CDR3 protein once. The sample yields about 350,000 distinct CDR3 sequences, roughly 15% seen once. This clonotype has only a few counts. Lactation, pregnancy, other autoimmune disease or uncontrolled infection led to exclusion of patients. The CDR3 length is 14 residues. CDR1 and CDR2 from the germline V gene are LNHDA and SQIVND (reference sequence). Trimming removed 3 bases from V and 9 bases from J, with 15 bases in between.

The sequence was collected from an older woman with Graves' ophthalmopathy. Material for sequencing was blood. The V and J genes are TRBV19 and TRBJ2-1; the D gene is possibly TRBD2 (6 bases). CDR3 bases: TGTGCCAGTAGTATGACGGGAGAGTGTTGTGAGCAGTTCTTC. This encodes CASSMTGECCEQFF.